The 32 T cell receptor beta chains presented below share a single source sample, sequenced in a study of shared clonotypes between healthy human individuals. Terminally differentiated effector memory CD45RA+ cells were excluded by CCR7 positive selection of CD45RO-negative cells. TCRdb keeps only in-frame clones here, not all; method: immunoSEQ multiplex PCR. The profile shows some 2 million clones, approximately 95% of them singletons. The source material was naive CD8+ T cells sorted from blood. The origin of the receptors is a man aged 18 to 35 in good health.

This clone was counted between two and nine times. The chain joins TRBV2 to TRBJ1-6; D may be TRBD1 (5 bases). Germline CDR1 reads SNHLY; CDR2 reads FYNNEI. The CDR3 is made up of 14 amino acids. The germline V and J ends were trimmed by 2 bases and 9 bases, with 11 bases remaining between them. The CDR3 region has the DNA TGTGCCAGCAGTGAACCAGGGAGTCGTTCACCCCTCCACTTT. Encoded protein: CASSEPGSRSPLHF.

The chain recombines TRBV28 with TRBJ1-5; D gene uncertain. Per the germline V gene, CDR1 is MDHEN and CDR2 is SYDVKM. The V and J ends lost 4 bases and 0 bases respectively, with 10 bases between them. This CDR3 is built from 15 residues. The CDR3 here is CASSSTEVSNQPQHF. CDR3 nucleotides: TGTGCCAGCAGTTCGACCGAGGTTAGCAATCAGCCCCAGCATTTT.

The chain couples TRBV7-9 to TRBJ2-1, with a weak D call TRBD1 (5 bases). This CDR3 contains 14 residues. Germline-derived CDR1 and CDR2 are SEHNR and FQNEAQ (reference sequence). Between the trimmed V and J ends, which lost 1 base and 10 bases, there was a span of 14 bases. This CDR3 is CASSLESREDEQFF. The CDR3 coding sequence is TGTGCCAGCAGCTTAGAAAGCAGGGAAGACGAGCAGTTCTTC.

Details on this clone: In the same sample, other DNA sequences code for this CDR3. The rearrangement uses TRBV7-9 and TRBJ2-2; 8 nucleotides line up with TRBD1. Germline V gene sequence: CDR1 SEHNR, CDR2 FQNEAQ (reference sequence). The CDR3 is made up of 15 amino acids. V gave up 5 bases and J gave up 5 bases; unmatched junction bases: 7. CDR3 region: CASSTGQGGTGELFF. The CDR3 DNA reads as TGTGCCAGCAGCACCGGACAGGGAGGAACCGGGGAGCTGTTTTTT.

V gene TRBV2 combines with J gene TRBJ2-3; 8 nucleotides line up with TRBD2. This CDR3 has 17 amino acids. Germline-derived CDR1 and CDR2 are SNHLY and FYNNEI. Germline trimming cut 1 base from V and 4 bases from J; bases unmatched to any gene: 10. The CDR3 coding sequence is TGTGCCAGCAGTGAAGTAGCGGGGATCGTAACTGCAGATACGCAGTATTTT. It translates to CASSEVAGIVTADTQYF.

Comment on this clone: One base away lies a much larger clone, so this may be a sequencing read error. J is TRBJ1-5 and V is TRBV19, with TRBD1 identical over 7 bases. Germline V gene lookup returns CDR1 LNHDA and CDR2 SQIVND (reference sequence). There are 14 residues in the CDR3. J was trimmed by 5 bases and V by 3 bases; bases with no gene match: 4. The CDR3 region has the DNA TGTGCCAGTAGTATCCGGGACAGCGATCAGCCCCAGCATTTT. Translated, it gives CASSIRDSDQPQHF.

There are a few counts of this clone. The rearrangement links TRBV18 to TRBJ2-1; 7 nucleotides match TRBD2. V trimming: 2 bases; J trimming: 5 bases; junction bases outside the gene matches: 6. The germline V gene encodes CDR1 KGHSH and CDR2 LQKENI. This CDR3 comprises 15 residues. This CDR3 is CASSPRGLADNEQFF. Written as DNA, the CDR3 is TGTGCCAGCTCACCAAGAGGGCTAGCGGACAATGAGCAGTTCTTC.

Comments on this clone: Different DNA sequences within this sample yield the same CDR3. The chain uses TRBV19 and TRBJ1-1, with D hard to call. V shed 6 bases and J shed 0 bases, with 8 bases lying between them. Germline CDR1 LNHDA, CDR2 SQIVND (reference sequence). The CDR3 loop spans 13 amino acids. The CDR3 spells CASSPGMNTEAFF. CDR3 DNA sequence: TGTGCCAGTAGCCCGGGAATGAACACTGAAGCTTTCTTT.

Note on this clone: Different DNA sequences within this sample yield the same CDR3. The chain couples TRBV7-9 to TRBJ1-2; the D is unclear. Looked up from germline, CDR1 is SEHNR and CDR2 is FQNEAQ (reference sequence). Deletions cut 4 bases from V and 6 bases from J, with 3 bases between. This CDR3 contains 10 residues. CDR3 sequence (DNA): TGTGCCAGCAGCTCCGATGGCTACACCTTC. Translated, it gives CASSSDGYTF.

Remarks on this clone: Distinct nucleotide sequences in the sample also encode this CDR3. V is TRBV4-1 and J is TRBJ2-7; TRBD2 might be the D (5 bases). Germline V gene lookup returns CDR1 MGHRA and CDR2 YSYEKL. This CDR3 is 13 amino acids long. V was trimmed by 4 bases and J by 0 bases, leaving 7 bases between them. The CDR3: CASSLGSSYEQYF. The CDR3 DNA sequence: TGCGCCAGCAGCCTTGGGAGCTCCTACGAGCAGTACTTC.

As concerns this clone: Other DNA sequences in the sample encode the same CDR3. CDR3 bases: TGTGCCAGCAGCTTAGCGGGGGGCACAGATACGCAGTATTTT. Its protein product is CASSLAGGTDTQYF. The rearrangement uses TRBV7-8 and TRBJ2-3; D tentatively reads TRBD1 or TRBD2 (5 bases each). Trimming took off 0 bases at V and 1 base at J, with 5 bases between the two ends. From germline, CDR1 is SGHVS and CDR2 FQNEAQ. CDR3 size: 14 residues.

The rearrangement links TRBV9 to TRBJ2-5, with 7 bases fitting TRBD2. The CDR3 has 16 amino acids. CDR1 and CDR2 from the germline V gene are SGDLS and YYNGEE. The V segment lost 0 bases and the J segment 6 bases; nucleotides outside the gene matches: 11. This CDR3 reads CASSVAGGGELQTQYF. CDR3 coding DNA: TGTGCCAGCAGCGTAGCGGGTGGGGGGGAGCTACAGACCCAGTACTTC.

The count of this clone is one. The chain couples TRBV2 to TRBJ2-1, with no clear D. The germline CDR1 and CDR2 sequences are SNHLY and FYNNEI. The V end was cut by 6 bases, the J end by 2 bases, with 8 bases between. This CDR3 contains 13 residues. CDR3 bases: TGTGCCAGCAGAGACCCCCCCTACAATGAGCAGTTCTTC. It yields the protein CASRDPPYNEQFF.

This clone was counted a single time. V and J are TRBV1 and TRBJ2-7; the table's D call of TRBD2 was not tested on the DNA. TRBV1 is a pseudogene. The CDR3 has 15 amino acids. For the CDR3, the DNA is TGCACCAGCAGCCAAGTGGTTAGCGTTGCCTACGAGCAGTACTTC. Translated: CTSSQVVSVAYEQYF.

Regarding this clone: The sample has other DNA sequences that encode this CDR3 too. The J gene is TRBJ2-7, the V gene TRBV2; tentatively, D is TRBD2 (7 bases). The germline gives CDR1 SNHLY, CDR2 FYNNEI. This CDR3 is built from 15 residues. The V end was cut by 4 bases, the J end by 4 bases, with 17 bases between. CDR3 residues: CASSAGGRGRYEQYF. For the CDR3, the DNA is TGTGCCAGCAGTGCGGGAGGCAGGGGCAGGTACGAGCAGTACTTC.

This clone appeared once. This CDR3 is also generated by other DNA sequences in the sample. This chain uses TRBV9 with TRBJ2-5; 9 nucleotides agree with TRBD2. Germline lookup yields CDR1 SGDLS and CDR2 YYNGEE. The CDR3 covers 14 residues. The J segment lost 5 bases and the V segment lost 3 bases, leaving 5 bases of the junction unmatched. The CDR3 nucleotides are TGTGCCAGCAGCGGTAGCGGGAGTCTGGAGACCCAGTACTTC. As protein: CASSGSGSLETQYF.

As concerns this clone: The same CDR3 also results from other DNA sequences found in this sample. V usage is TRBV6-5 and J usage is TRBJ2-5, with D tentatively TRBD1 (6 bases). V shed 2 bases and J shed 5 bases, with 15 bases lying between them. The CDR3 spans 15 residues. Germline-derived CDR1 and CDR2 are MNHEY and SVGAGI. The CDR3 sequence: CASSYGTGLGETQYF. The DNA of the CDR3 is TGTGCCAGCAGTTACGGTACAGGGTTGGGGGAGACCCAGTACTTC.

The chain recombines TRBV4-2 with TRBJ1-4; D gene ambiguous. Trimming took off 8 bases at V and 6 bases at J, with 16 bases between the two ends. This CDR3 comprises 14 residues. Germline CDR1 and CDR2: LGHNA and YNFKEQ. The CDR3 is CASHTPLKDEKLFF. The CDR3 DNA sequence: TGTGCCAGCCACACCCCCCTAAAGGATGAAAAACTGTTTTTT.

The chain couples TRBV7-9 to TRBJ1-4; 7 nucleotides align to TRBD1. Germline lookup yields CDR1 SEHNR and CDR2 FQNEAQ (reference sequence). Trimming at V came to 1 base and at J to 4 bases, leaving 6 bases not matched to a gene. CDR3 size: 16 residues. CDR3 region: CASSLEGADLNEKLFF. The CDR3 region has the DNA TGTGCCAGCAGCTTAGAGGGGGCAGACCTTAATGAAAAACTGTTTTTT.

The rearrangement joins TRBV6-5 to TRBJ2-7; TRBD1 is a possible D gene (6 bases). Germline CDR1 is MNHEY and CDR2 is SVGAGI. Trimming pared 5 bases from V and 2 bases from J, leaving 16 bases between. This CDR3 contains 15 residues. The CDR3 region is CASSGLPDRPYEQYF. Here the CDR3 DNA reads TGTGCCAGCAGTGGGCTCCCGGACAGACCCTACGAGCAGTACTTC.

The count of this clone is one. J is TRBJ2-1 and V is TRBV18; 14 nucleotides line up with TRBD2. Trimming cost V 6 bases and J 7 bases; bases outside gene matches: 14. This CDR3 has 18 amino acids. Germline V gene lookup returns CDR1 KGHSH and CDR2 LQKENI. The CDR3 region has the DNA TGTGCCAGCTCGCTCCGACGAGGACTAGCGGGGGGTGGAAATGAGCAGTTCTTC. It translates to CASSLRRGLAGGGNEQFF.

This chain connects TRBV30 to TRBJ2-2, with 8 bases identical to TRBD1. CDR3 length: 15 amino acids. Germline V gene data show CDR1 as GTSNPN and CDR2 as SVGIG (reference sequence). With 3 bases clipped from V and 3 bases from J, the junction kept 6 bases outside the gene matches. CDR3 region: CAWSEDRVDTGELFF. CDR3 nucleotides: TGTGCCTGGAGCGAGGACAGGGTGGACACCGGGGAGCTGTTTTTT.

This clone was seen just once. The sample has other DNA sequences that encode this CDR3 too. CDR3 amino acids: CASSVAGGITDTQYF. CDR3 DNA: TGTGCCAGCAGCGTAGCGGGGGGAATCACAGATACGCAGTATTTT. The chain has TRBV9 and TRBJ2-3, with 7 bases aligning to TRBD2. Per the germline V gene, CDR1 is SGDLS and CDR2 is YYNGEE. J lost 2 bases, V lost 0 bases, and 3 bases had no gene match. This CDR3 region has 15 residues.

V gene TRBV28 combines with J gene TRBJ1-1; D perhaps matches TRBD1 (5 bases). Germline loops: CDR1 MDHEN, CDR2 SYDVKM. The ends were cut back, 4 bases at V and 4 bases at J, with 13 bases in the middle. This CDR3 comprises 14 residues. CDR3 protein: CASSYFSGGTEAFF. Written as DNA, the CDR3 is TGTGCCAGCAGTTACTTCAGCGGGGGCACTGAAGCTTTCTTT.

The V call is TRBV10-3, the J call TRBJ1-3, with 7 bases aligning to TRBD1. The V and J ends lost 2 bases and 0 bases, in that order; junction bases with no gene match: 7. Germline values: CDR1 ENHRY, CDR2 SYGVKD. The CDR3 contains 17 residues. The CDR3 region has the DNA TGTGCCATCAGTGAGGGCAGGGGGTCGAGCTCTGGAAACACCATATATTTT. It encodes CAISEGRGSSSGNTIYF.

This clone occurred a few times. This chain connects TRBV9 to TRBJ1-5, with D unclear. This CDR3 spans 15 amino acids. Germline-derived CDR1 and CDR2 are SGDLS and YYNGEE. The germline V and J ends were trimmed by 0 bases and 0 bases, with 7 bases remaining between them. The CDR3 protein is CASSVEANSNQPQHF. Here the CDR3 DNA reads TGTGCCAGCAGCGTAGAGGCGAATAGCAATCAGCCCCAGCATTTT.

The sample holds many counts of this clone. The J gene is TRBJ2-1, the V gene TRBV5-1; D gene unclear. Trimming pared 4 bases from V and 7 bases from J, leaving 27 bases between. This CDR3 has 18 amino acids. Germline CDR1 reads SGHRS; CDR2 reads YFSETQ. CDR3 DNA: TGCGCCAGCAGCAGCCTTCCCACAGACTTCTTGGACGTAAATGAGCAGTTCTTC. Amino acid sequence: CASSSLPTDFLDVNEQFF.

The rearrangement links TRBV7-9 to TRBJ2-1; no reliable D call. Germline V gene sequence: CDR1 SEHNR, CDR2 FQNEAQ (reference sequence). The CDR3 consists of 13 residues. V lost 5 bases, J lost 3 bases, and 8 bases lay in between. The CDR3 sequence is CASSPNFYNEQFF. The DNA of the CDR3 is TGTGCCAGCAGCCCCAACTTCTACAATGAGCAGTTCTTC.

This sequence joins TRBV28 and TRBJ1-2, with D maybe TRBD1 (6 bases). This CDR3 region has 15 residues. CDR1 MDHEN and CDR2 SYDVKM come from the germline V gene. Trimming took 7 bases from V and 3 from J, leaving 18 bases between them. CDR3 sequence reads: CASKPSHGGHYGYTF. As DNA, the CDR3 is TGTGCCAGCAAACCCTCCCACGGGGGCCACTATGGCTACACCTTC.

This chain links TRBV27 with TRBJ1-2; tentatively, D is TRBD1 (5 bases). V was clipped by 6 bases and J by 4 bases, with 12 bases between them. Germline assignment: CDR1 MNHEY and CDR2 SMNVEV (reference sequence). This CDR3 spans 13 amino acids. The DNA for the CDR3 is TGTGCCAGCAGGGGGACGCCTAGCTATGGCTACACCTTC. This encodes CASRGTPSYGYTF.

V and J are TRBV2 and TRBJ2-2; D is possibly TRBD2 (6 bases). Trimming stripped 6 bases from V and 0 bases from J, with 11 bases between. The CDR3 covers 15 residues. Germline-derived CDR1 and CDR2 are SNHLY and FYNNEI. The DNA for the CDR3 is TGTGCCAGCAGCTATGGGACTCCGAACACCGGGGAGCTGTTTTTT. Translated: CASSYGTPNTGELFF.

This chain connects TRBV5-1 to TRBJ2-5, with TRBD2 matching 10 bases. V shed 3 bases, J shed 4 bases, and the junction held 6 bases outside the gene matches. CDR3 size: 15 residues. CDR1 and CDR2 from the germline V gene are SGHRS and YFSETQ. CDR3 region: CASSSLAGEAETQYF. The CDR3 DNA is TGCGCCAGCAGCTCTCTAGCGGGAGAGGCAGAGACCCAGTACTTC. Supplemented by reference TRBV5-1 and TRBJ2-5, the full variable domain reads KAGVTQTPRYLIKTRGQQVTLSCSPISGHRSVSWYQQTPGQGLQFLFEYFSETQRNKGNFPGRFSGRQFSNSRSEMNVSTLELGDSALYLCASSSLAGEAETQYFGPGTRLLVL.